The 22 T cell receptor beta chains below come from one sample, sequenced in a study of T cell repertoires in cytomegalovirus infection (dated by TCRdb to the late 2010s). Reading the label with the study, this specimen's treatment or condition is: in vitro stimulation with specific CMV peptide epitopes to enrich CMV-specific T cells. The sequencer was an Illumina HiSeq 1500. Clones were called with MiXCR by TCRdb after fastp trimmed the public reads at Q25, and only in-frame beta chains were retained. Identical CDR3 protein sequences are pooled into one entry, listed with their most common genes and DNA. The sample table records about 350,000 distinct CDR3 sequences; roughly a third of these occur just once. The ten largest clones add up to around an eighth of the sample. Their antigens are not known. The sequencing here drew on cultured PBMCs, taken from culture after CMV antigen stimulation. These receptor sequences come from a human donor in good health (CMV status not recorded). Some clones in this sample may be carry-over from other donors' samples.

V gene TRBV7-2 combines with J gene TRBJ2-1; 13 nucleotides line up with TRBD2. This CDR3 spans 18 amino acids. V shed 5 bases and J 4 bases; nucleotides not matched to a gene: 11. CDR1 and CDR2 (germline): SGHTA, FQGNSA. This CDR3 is CASSPSGRLAGGYNEQFF. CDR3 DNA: TGTGCCAGCAGCCCATCAGGCCGACTAGCGGGGGGATACAATGAGCAGTTCTTC.

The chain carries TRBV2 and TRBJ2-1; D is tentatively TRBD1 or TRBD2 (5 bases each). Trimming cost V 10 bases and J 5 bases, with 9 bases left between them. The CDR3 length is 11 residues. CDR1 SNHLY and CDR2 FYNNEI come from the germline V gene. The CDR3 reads CATRGDNEQFF. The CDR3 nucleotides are TGTGCCACGAGGGGCGACAATGAGCAGTTCTTC.

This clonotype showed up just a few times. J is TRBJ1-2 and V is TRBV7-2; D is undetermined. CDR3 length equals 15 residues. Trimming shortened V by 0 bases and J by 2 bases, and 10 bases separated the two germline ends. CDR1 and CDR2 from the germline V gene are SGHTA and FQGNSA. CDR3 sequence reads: CASSLAPGMNYGYTF. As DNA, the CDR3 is TGTGCCAGCAGCTTAGCCCCGGGGATGAACTATGGCTACACCTTC.

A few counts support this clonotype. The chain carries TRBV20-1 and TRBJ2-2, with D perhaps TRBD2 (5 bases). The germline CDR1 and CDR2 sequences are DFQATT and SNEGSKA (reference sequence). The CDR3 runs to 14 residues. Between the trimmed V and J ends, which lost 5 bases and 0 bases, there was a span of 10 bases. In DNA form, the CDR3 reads TGCAGTGCTCGTAGCGTTACGAACACCGGGGAGCTGTTTTTT. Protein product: CSARSVTNTGELFF.

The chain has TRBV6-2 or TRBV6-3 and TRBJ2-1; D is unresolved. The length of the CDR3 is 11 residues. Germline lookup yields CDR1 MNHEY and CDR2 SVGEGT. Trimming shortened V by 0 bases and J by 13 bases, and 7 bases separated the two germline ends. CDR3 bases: TGTGCCAGCAGTTACTCGATCAATCAGTTCTTC. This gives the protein CASSYSINQFF.

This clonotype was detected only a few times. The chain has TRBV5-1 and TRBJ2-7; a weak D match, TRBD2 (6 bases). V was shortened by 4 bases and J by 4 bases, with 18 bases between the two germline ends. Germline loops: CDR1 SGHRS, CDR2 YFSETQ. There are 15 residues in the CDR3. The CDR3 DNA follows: TGCGCCAGCAGCCAGGTAGGAGGGCCGCAGTACGAGCAGTACTTC. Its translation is CASSQVGGPQYEQYF.

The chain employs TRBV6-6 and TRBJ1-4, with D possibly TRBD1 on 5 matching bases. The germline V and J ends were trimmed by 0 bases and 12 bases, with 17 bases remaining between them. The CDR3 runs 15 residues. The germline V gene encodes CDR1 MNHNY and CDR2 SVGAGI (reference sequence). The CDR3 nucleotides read TGTGCCAGCAGTTACTCGAGAGGGGAGGAGGAACAACTGTTTTTT. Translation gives CASSYSRGEEEQLFF.

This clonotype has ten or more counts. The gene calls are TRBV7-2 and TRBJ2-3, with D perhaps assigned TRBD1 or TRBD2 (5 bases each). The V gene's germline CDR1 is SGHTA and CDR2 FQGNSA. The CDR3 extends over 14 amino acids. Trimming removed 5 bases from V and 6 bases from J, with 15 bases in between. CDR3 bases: TGTGCCAGCAGCCCCGACCGGGGCCGGGATACGCAGTATTTT. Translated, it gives CASSPDRGRDTQYF.

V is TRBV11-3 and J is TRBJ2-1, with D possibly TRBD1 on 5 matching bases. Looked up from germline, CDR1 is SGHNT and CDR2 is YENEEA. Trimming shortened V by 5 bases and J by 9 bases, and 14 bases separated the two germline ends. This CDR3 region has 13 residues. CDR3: CASSPAGKIEQFF. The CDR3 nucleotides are TGTGCCAGCAGCCCAGCAGGGAAAATTGAGCAGTTCTTC. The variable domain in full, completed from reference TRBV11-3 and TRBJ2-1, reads EAGVVQSPRYKIIEKKQPVAFWCNPISGHNTLYWYLQNLGQGPELLIRYENEEAVDDSQLPKDRFSAERLKGVDSTLKIQPAELGDSAVYLCASSPAGKIEQFFGPGTRLTVL.

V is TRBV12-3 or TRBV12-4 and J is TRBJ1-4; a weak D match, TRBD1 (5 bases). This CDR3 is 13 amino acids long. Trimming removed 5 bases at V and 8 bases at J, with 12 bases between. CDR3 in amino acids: CASSPQEREKLFF. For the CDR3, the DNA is TGTGCCAGCAGTCCACAGGAGAGGGAAAAACTGTTTTTT.

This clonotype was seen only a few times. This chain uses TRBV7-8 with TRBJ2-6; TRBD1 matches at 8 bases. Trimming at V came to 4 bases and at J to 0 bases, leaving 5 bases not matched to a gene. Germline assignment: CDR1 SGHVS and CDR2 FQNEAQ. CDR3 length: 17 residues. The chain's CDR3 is CASSSQGAHSGANVLTF. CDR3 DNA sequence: TGTGCCAGCAGCTCCCAGGGGGCGCACTCTGGGGCCAACGTCCTGACTTTC.

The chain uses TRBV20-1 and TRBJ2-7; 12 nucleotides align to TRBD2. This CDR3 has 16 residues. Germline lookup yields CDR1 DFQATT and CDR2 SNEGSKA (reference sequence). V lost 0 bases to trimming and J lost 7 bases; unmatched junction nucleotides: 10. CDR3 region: CSARDSGLAGLGEQYV. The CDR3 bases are TGCAGTGCTAGAGATTCCGGACTAGCGGGGCTTGGGGAGCAGTACGTC.

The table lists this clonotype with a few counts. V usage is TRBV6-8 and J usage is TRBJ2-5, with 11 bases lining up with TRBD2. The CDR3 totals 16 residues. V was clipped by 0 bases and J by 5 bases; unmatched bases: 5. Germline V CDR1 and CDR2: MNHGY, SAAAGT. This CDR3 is CASSYSTSGSPETQYF. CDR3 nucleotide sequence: TGTGCCAGCAGTTACTCCACTAGCGGGAGCCCGGAGACCCAGTACTTC.

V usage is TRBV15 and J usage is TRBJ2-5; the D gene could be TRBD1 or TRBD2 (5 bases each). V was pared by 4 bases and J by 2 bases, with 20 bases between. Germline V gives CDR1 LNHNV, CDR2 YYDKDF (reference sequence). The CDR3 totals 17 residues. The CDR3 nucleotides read TGTGCCACCAGCAACTGGGGGTTAGGCAAATATCAAGAGACCCAGTACTTC. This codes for CATSNWGLGKYQETQYF. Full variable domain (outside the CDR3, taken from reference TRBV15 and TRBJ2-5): DAMVIQNPRYQVTQFGKPVTLSCSQTLNHNVMYWYQQKSSQAPKLLFHYYDKDFNNEADTPDNFQSRRPNTSFCFLDIRSPGLGDTAMYLCATSNWGLGKYQETQYFGPGTRLLVL.

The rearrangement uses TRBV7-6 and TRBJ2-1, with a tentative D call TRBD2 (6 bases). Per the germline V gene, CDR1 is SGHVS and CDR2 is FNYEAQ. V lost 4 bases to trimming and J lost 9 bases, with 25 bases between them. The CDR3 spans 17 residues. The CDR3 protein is CASSSQLAGFPFSEQFF. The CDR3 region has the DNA TGTGCCAGCAGCTCCCAACTAGCCGGATTTCCCTTTAGTGAGCAGTTCTTC.

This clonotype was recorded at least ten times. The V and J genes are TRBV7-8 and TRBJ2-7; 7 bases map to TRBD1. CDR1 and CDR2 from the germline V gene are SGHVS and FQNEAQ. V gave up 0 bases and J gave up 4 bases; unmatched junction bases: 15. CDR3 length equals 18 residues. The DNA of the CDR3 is TGTGCCAGCAGCTTAGCGCGTGGTGGTTGGGACAGAGATTACGAGCAGTACGTC. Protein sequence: CASSLARGGWDRDYEQYV.

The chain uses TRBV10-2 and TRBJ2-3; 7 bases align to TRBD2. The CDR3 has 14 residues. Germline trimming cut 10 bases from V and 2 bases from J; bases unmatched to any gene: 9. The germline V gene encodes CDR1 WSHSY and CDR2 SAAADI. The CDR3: CATWDYGNTDTQYF. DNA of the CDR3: TGCGCCACCTGGGACTACGGGAACACAGATACGCAGTATTTT.

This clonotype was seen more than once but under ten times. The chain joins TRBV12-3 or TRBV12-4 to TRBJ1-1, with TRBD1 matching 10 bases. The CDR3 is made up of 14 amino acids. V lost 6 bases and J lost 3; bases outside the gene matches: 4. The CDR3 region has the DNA TGTGCCAGCAGGATGACAGGGGGCCACACTGAAGCTTTCTTT. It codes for CASRMTGGHTEAFF.

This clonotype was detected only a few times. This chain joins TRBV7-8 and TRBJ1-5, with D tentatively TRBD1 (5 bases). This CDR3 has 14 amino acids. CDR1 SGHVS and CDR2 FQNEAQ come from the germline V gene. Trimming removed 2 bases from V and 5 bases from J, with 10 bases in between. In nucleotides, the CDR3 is TGTGCCAGCAGCTTAAGGGGCCCATATCAGCCCCAGCATTTT. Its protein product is CASSLRGPYQPQHF.

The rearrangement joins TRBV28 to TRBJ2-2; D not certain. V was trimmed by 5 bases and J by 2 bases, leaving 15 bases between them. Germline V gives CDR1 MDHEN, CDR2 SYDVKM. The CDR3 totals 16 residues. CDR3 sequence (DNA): TGTGCCAGCAGTCCACAATGGCGCCGAAACACCGGGGAGCTGTTTTTT. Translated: CASSPQWRRNTGELFF.

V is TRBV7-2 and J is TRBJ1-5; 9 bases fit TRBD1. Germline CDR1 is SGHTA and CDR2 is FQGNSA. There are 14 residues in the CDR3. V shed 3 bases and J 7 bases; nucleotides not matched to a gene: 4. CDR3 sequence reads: CASSFDRGTQPQHF. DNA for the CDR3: TGTGCCAGCAGCTTCGACAGGGGGACCCAGCCCCAGCATTTT.

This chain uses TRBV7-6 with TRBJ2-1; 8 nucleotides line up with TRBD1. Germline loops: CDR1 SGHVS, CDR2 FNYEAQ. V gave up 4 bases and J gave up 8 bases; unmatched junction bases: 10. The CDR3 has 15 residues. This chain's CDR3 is CASSSPGQGSDEQFF. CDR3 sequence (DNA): TGTGCCAGCAGCTCCCCCGGACAGGGCAGCGATGAGCAGTTCTTC.